This note documents a single TCR beta chain sequence. Antigen specificity is unknown. The germline gives CDR1 MNHNY, CDR2 SVGAGI (reference sequence). The trim removed 4 bases at V and 6 bases at J, leaving 8 bases unmatched. This CDR3 is built from 14 residues. This specimen belongs to a study of PD-1 blockade in classical Hodgkin lymphoma. The method was immunoSEQ multiplex PCR; TCRdb's version includes in-frame clones alone and lacks a portion of them. The sample includes roughly 150,000 clones, nearly 80% of them seen just once. In every patient, relapse followed autologous stem cell transplantation, while exposure to brentuximab vedotin differed. Patients had relapsed/refractory classical Hodgkin lymphoma with complete response, partial response or progressive disease as best response. Points from the study as a whole: At C4D1, TCR diversity had climbed significantly for CD4+ cells, though not for CD8+ cells. Patients starting nivolumab less than 1 year after ASCT had lower diversity and were excluded from later analyses. When set against healthy donors, newly diagnosed patients were reported to show lower baseline TCR diversity.

The receptor comes from a human donor with classical Hodgkin lymphoma. The sample here was peripheral blood mononuclear cells (PBMCs), taken before the second cycle of nivolumab. This rearrangement joins TRBV6-6 to TRBJ1-1; 7 bases match TRBD1. CDR3 sequence reads: CASSSNPGGPEAFF. CDR3 coding DNA: TGTGCCAGCAGTTCGAACCCAGGGGGACCTGAAGCTTTCTTT.